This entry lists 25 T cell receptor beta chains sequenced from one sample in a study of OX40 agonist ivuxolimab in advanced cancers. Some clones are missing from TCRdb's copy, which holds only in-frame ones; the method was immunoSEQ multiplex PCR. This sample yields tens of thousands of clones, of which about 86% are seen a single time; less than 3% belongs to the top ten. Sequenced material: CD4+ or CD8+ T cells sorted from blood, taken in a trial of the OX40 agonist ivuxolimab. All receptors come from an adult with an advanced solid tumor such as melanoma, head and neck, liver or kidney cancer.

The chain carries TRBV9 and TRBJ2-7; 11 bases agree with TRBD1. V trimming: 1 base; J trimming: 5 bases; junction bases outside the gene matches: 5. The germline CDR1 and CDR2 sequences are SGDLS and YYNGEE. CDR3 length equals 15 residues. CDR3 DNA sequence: TGTGCCAGCAGCGTAAGGGGACAGGGGGTCAACGAGCAGTACTTC. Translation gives CASSVRGQGVNEQYF.

The CDR3, as DNA: TGTGCCAGCACCGAAGAGAGGGTACAACAGACAAGGTACACTGAAGCTTTCTTT. Translating it yields CASTEERVQQTRYTEAFF. The chain is built from TRBV5-6 and TRBJ1-1; D remains unclear. CDR3 length: 18 amino acids. V was clipped by 6 bases and J by 3 bases, with 27 bases between them. CDR1 and CDR2 from the germline V gene are SGHDT and YYEEEE.

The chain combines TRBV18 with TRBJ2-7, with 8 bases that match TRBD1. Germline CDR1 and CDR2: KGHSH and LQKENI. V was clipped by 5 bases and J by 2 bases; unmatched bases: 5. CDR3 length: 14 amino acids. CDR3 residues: CASSRDRTAYEQYF. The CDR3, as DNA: TGTGCCAGCTCAAGGGACAGGACCGCCTACGAGCAGTACTTC.

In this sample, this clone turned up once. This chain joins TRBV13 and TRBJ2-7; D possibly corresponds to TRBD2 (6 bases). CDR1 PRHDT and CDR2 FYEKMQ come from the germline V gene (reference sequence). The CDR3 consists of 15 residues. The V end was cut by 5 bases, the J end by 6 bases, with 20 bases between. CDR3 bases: TGTGCCAGCAGCCTCACCGGGACTGGGGACGTCGAGCAGTACTTC. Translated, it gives CASSLTGTGDVEQYF.

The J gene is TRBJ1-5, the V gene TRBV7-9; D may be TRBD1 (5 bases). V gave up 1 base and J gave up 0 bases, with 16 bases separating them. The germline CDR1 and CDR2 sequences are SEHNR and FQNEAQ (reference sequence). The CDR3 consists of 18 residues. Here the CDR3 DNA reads TGTGCCAGCAGCTTAGTCCCCCGGACACGCAATAGCAATCAGCCCCAGCATTTT. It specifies CASSLVPRTRNSNQPQHF. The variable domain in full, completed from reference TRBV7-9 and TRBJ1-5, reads DTGVSQNPRHKITKRGQNVTFRCDPISEHNRLYWYRQTLGQGPEFLTYFQNEAQLEKSRLLSDRFSAERPKGSFSTLEIQRTEQGDSAMYLCASSLVPRTRNSNQPQHFGDGTRLSIL.

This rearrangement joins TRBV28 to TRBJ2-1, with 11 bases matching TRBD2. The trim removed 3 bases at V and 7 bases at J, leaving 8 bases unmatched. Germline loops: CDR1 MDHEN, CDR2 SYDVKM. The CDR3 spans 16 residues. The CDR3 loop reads CASSFTSGSYLNEQFF. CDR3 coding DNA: TGTGCCAGCAGTTTTACTAGCGGGAGTTATTTGAATGAGCAGTTCTTC.

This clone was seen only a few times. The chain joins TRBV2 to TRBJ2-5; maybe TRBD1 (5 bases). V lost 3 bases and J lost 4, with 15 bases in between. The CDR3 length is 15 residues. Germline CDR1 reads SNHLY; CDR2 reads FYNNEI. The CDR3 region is CASSDSRVVLETQYF. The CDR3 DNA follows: TGTGCCAGCAGTGATTCCAGGGTGGTGTTAGAGACCCAGTACTTC. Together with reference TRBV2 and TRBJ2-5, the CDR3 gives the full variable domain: EPEVTQTPSHQVTQMGQEVILRCVPISNHLYFYWYRQILGQKVEFLVSFYNNEISEKSEIFDDQFSVERPDGSNFTLKIRSTKLEDSAMYFCASSDSRVVLETQYFGPGTRLLVL.

CDR3 bases: TGTGCCAGCAGCTCCGGGGGGGCCGGGGAGACCCAGTACTTC. This translates into CASSSGGAGETQYF. The gene calls are TRBV7-2 and TRBJ2-5, with 8 bases that match TRBD2. Germline V gives CDR1 SGHTA, CDR2 FQGNSA. Trimming cost V 4 bases and J 5 bases; bases outside gene matches: 6. The CDR3 runs 14 residues.

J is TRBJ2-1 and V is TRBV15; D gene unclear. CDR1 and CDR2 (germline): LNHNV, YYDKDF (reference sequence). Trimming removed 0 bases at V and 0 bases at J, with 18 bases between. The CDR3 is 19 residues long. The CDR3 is CATSREEIDARSSYNEQFF. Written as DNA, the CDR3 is TGTGCCACCAGCAGAGAAGAAATCGACGCCCGGAGCTCCTACAATGAGCAGTTCTTC.

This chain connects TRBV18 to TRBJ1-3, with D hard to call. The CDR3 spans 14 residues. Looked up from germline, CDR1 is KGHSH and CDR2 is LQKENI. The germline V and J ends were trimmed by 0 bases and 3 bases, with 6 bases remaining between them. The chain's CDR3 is CASSPPENGNTIYF. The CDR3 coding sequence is TGTGCCAGCTCACCACCCGAGAATGGAAACACCATATATTTT.

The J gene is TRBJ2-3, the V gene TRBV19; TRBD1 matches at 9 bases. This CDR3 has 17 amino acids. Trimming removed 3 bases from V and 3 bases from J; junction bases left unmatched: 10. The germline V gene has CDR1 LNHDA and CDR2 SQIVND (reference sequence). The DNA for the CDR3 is TGTGCCAGTAGTATCCAACCGGGACAGGGTTTTACAGATACGCAGTATTTT. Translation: CASSIQPGQGFTDTQYF.

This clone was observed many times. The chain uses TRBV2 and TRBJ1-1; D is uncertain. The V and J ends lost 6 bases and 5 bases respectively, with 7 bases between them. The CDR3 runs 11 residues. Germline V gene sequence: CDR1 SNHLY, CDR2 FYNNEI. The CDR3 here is CASSQETEAFF. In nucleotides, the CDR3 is TGTGCCAGCAGCCAAGAGACTGAAGCTTTCTTT.

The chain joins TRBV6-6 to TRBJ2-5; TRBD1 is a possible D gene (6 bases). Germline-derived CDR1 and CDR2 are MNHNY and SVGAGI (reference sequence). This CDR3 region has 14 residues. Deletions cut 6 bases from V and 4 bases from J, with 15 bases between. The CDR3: CASSGRGWGETQYF. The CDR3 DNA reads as TGTGCCAGCAGCGGAAGGGGGTGGGGAGAGACCCAGTACTTC.

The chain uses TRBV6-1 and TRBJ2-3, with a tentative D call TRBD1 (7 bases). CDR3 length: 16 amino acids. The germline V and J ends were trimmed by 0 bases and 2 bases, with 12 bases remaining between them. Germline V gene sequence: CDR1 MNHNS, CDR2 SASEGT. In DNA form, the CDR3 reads TGTGCCAGCAGTGAAGCAGCAGGGGGGTACACAGATACGCAGTATTTT. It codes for CASSEAAGGYTDTQYF.

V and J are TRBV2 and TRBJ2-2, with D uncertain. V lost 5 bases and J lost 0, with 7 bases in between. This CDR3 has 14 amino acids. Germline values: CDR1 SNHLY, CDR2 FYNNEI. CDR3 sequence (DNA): TGTGCCAGCAGTACAGCCTCGAACACCGGGGAGCTGTTTTTT. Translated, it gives CASSTASNTGELFF.

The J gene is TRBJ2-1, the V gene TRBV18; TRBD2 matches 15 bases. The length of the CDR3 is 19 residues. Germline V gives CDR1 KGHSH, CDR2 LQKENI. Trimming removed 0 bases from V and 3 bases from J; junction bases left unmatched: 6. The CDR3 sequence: CASSPPRTSGRALYNEQFF. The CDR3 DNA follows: TGTGCCAGCTCACCACCCCGGACTAGCGGGAGGGCCCTCTACAATGAGCAGTTCTTC.

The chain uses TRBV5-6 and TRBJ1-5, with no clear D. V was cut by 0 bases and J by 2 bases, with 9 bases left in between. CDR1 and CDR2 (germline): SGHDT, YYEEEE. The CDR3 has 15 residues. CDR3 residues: CASSLGGSGNQPQHF. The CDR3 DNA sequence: TGTGCCAGCAGCTTGGGGGGTAGCGGCAATCAGCCCCAGCATTTT.

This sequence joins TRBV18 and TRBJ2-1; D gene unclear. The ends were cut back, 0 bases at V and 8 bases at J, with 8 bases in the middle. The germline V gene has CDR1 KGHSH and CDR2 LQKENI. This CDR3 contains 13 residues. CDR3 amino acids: CASSPPSLHEQFF. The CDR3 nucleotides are TGTGCCAGCTCACCACCTAGTTTACATGAGCAGTTCTTC.

As DNA, the CDR3 is TGTGCCAGCAGCTTACGGGAGGGAGGCTACAATGAGCAGTTCTTC. Translating it yields CASSLREGGYNEQFF. The chain couples TRBV7-3 to TRBJ2-1, with 8 nucleotides matching TRBD2. The germline CDR1 and CDR2 sequences are SGHTA and FQGTGA. CDR3 length: 15 residues. Trimming took 2 bases from V and 3 from J; bases not matched to a gene: 3.

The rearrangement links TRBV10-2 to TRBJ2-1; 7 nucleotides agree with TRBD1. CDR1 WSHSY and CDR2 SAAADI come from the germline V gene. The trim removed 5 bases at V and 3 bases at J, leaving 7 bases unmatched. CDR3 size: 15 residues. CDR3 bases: TGCGCCAGCAGTTATGAACAGGGGATCTACAATGAGCAGTTCTTC. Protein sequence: CASSYEQGIYNEQFF.

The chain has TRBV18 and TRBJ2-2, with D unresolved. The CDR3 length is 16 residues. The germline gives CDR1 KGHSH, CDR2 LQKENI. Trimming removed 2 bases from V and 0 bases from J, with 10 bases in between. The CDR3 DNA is TGTGCCAGCTCACCAATGGCGGATGCGAACACCGGGGAGCTGTTTTTT. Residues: CASSPMADANTGELFF.

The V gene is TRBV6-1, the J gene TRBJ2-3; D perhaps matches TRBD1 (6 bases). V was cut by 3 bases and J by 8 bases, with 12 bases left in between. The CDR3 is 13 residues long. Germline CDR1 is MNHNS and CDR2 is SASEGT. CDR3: CASSDPRGGTQYF. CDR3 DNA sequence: TGTGCCAGCAGTGACCCAAGAGGGGGTACGCAGTATTTT.

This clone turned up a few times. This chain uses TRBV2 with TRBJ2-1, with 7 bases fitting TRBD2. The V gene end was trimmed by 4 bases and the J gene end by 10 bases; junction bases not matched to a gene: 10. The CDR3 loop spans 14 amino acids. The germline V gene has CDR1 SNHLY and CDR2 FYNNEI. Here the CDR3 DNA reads TGTGCCAGCAGTGCCGGGACTAATTCAAGAGAGCAGTTCTTC. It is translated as CASSAGTNSREQFF.

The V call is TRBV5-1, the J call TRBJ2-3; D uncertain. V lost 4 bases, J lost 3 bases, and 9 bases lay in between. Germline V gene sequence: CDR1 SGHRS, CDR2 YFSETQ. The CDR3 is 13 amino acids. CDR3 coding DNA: TGCGCCAGCAGCCTAGGGCAGACAGATACGCAGTATTTT. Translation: CASSLGQTDTQYF.

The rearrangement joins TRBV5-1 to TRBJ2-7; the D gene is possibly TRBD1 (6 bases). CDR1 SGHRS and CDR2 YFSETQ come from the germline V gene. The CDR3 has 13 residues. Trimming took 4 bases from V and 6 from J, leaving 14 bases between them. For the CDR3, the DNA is TGCGCCAGCAGCCCAGCTAAGGGGGTCGAGCAGTACTTC. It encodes CASSPAKGVEQYF.